The text below deals with one TCR beta chain. The sample is drawn from a study of blood T cell repertoires in COVID-19. The germline gives CDR1 KGHSH, CDR2 LQKENI. V was cut by 8 bases and J by 0 bases, with 13 bases left in between. CDR3 length: 14 residues. The protocol was immunoSEQ multiplex PCR, while the TCRdb copy is restricted to in-frame clones and leaves out a portion. The sample includes 250,000 to 350,000 clones, 87% of them seen just once. The chain recombines TRBV18 with TRBJ1-1; a possible D gene is TRBD1 (5 bases). Material: peripheral blood. The origin of this receptor is a woman between 45 and 60 years old who had recovered from COVID-19. CDR3 sequence: CASQSRDLNTEAFF. CDR3 coding DNA: TGTGCCAGCCAAAGCAGGGACTTGAACACTGAAGCTTTCTTT. The full variable domain, its missing parts supplied by reference TRBV18 and TRBJ1-1, is NAGVMQNPRHLVRRRGQEARLRCSPMKGHSHVYWYRQLPEEGLKFMVYLQKENIIDESGMPKERFSAEFPKEGPSILRIQQVVRGDSAAYFCASQSRDLNTEAFFGQGTRLTVV.